Following are 21 T cell receptor beta chains from one sample sequenced in a study of prognosis after radiotherapy for stage I lung cancer. TCR beta CDR3 was amplified from genomic DNA by two-round multiplex PCR. First-round PCR used primers specific to each TRBV and TRBJ gene. One entry per CDR3 protein results from TCRdb running MiXCR on the multiplex PCR reads. Of fewer than 35,000 distinct CDR3 sequences in the sample, about a third are singletons; the top ten hold over 10%. The sequencing here drew on PBMCs, taken before or after stereotactic body radiation therapy (not recorded which). These receptors came from a donor of 50 years or more with non-small cell lung cancer.

This clonotype was detected many times. J is TRBJ2-2 and V is TRBV19; perhaps D is TRBD1 or TRBD2 (6 bases each). This CDR3 contains 14 residues. Trimming took off 10 bases at V and 6 bases at J, with 18 bases between the two ends. Germline CDR1 reads LNHDA; CDR2 reads SQIVND (reference sequence). CDR3 in amino acids: CATRDPGGAGELFF. The CDR3 coding sequence is TGTGCCACCCGGGACCCCGGGGGCGCCGGGGAGCTGTTTTTT. The full variable domain, completed using reference TRBV19 and TRBJ2-2, is DGGITQSPKYLFRKEGQNVTLSCEQNLNHDAMYWYRQDPGQGLRLIYYSQIVNDFQKGDIAEGYSVSREKKESFPLTVTSAQKNPTAFYLCATRDPGGAGELFFGEGSRLTVL.

This clonotype has at least ten counts. V gene TRBV4-1 combines with J gene TRBJ1-2, with 7 bases that match TRBD1. J was trimmed by 6 bases and V by 7 bases; bases with no gene match: 11. The CDR3 runs to 14 residues. Germline CDR1 MGHRA, CDR2 YSYEKL. The CDR3 is CASNKVGTDHGYTF. The CDR3 bases are TGCGCCAGCAACAAAGTCGGGACAGACCATGGCTACACCTTC.

This clonotype was counted ten times or more. J is TRBJ1-3 and V is TRBV7-9; no clear D. The V end lost 6 bases, the J end lost 0 bases, and 9 bases lay between the germline ends. The CDR3 spans 14 residues. Per the germline V gene, CDR1 is SEHNR and CDR2 is FQNEAQ (reference sequence). In DNA form, the CDR3 reads TGTGCCAGCAGGGAACAGAGCTCTGGAAACACCATATATTTT. It specifies CASREQSSGNTIYF.

Note on this clonotype: A junction boundary mismatches the germline segment, possibly from a read error. The rearrangement uses TRBV28 and TRBJ2-6, with 7 bases lining up with TRBD1. Germline assignment: CDR1 MDHEN and CDR2 SYDVKM. The CDR3 is 15 amino acids. CDR3 region: CVSQDRALWANVLTF. In DNA, the CDR3 is TGTGTCAGCCAAGACAGGGCCCTCTGGGCCAACGTCCTTACTTTC.

Many counts were recorded for this clonotype. The gene calls are TRBV4-1 and TRBJ1-3; no clear D gene. V was cut by 7 bases and J by 0 bases, with 13 bases left in between. This CDR3 region has 15 residues. CDR1 and CDR2 from the germline V gene are MGHRA and YSYEKL. The CDR3 loop is CASTPGRLSGNTIYF. The CDR3 DNA reads TGCGCCAGCACCCCCGGACGGCTCTCTGGAAACACCATATATTTT.

Ten or more counts support this clonotype. The CDR3 here is CASSLFRTDTQYF. CDR3 coding DNA: TGTGCCAGCAGCTTATTCCGCACAGATACGCAGTATTTT. The chain has TRBV7-2 and TRBJ2-3; D gene ambiguous. V dropped 2 bases and J dropped 1 base, with 4 bases sitting between them. The CDR3 has 13 residues. The germline V gene has CDR1 SGHTA and CDR2 FQGNSA.

There are a few counts of this clonotype. This likely traces to a read error, being one base from a far larger clone. V usage is TRBV6-4 and J usage is TRBJ1-2, with a possible D match to TRBD1 (6 bases). Trimming removed 5 bases from V and 4 bases from J, with 11 bases in between. CDR3 length: 13 residues. Germline CDR1 reads MRHNA; CDR2 reads SNTAGT. The DNA of the CDR3 is TGTGCCAGCAGTCGGAACAGGGCCTATGGCTACACCTTC. Residues: CASSRNRAYGYTF.

This clonotype came up many times. The rearrangement uses TRBV7-8 and TRBJ2-1; 7 nucleotides match TRBD2. Germline assignment: CDR1 SGHVS and CDR2 FQNEAQ. This CDR3 has 14 residues. Trimming took 5 bases from V and 4 from J; bases not matched to a gene: 5. The CDR3 region has the DNA TGTGCCAGCAGCCCAATTAGCGGGTACAATGAGCAGTTCTTC. This translates into CASSPISGYNEQFF.

This clonotype was recorded once. At one of its ends the junction is not consistent with the germline gene, which may arise from a read error. The chain joins TRBV29-1 to TRBJ2-5; D unclear. Looked up from germline, CDR1 is SQVTM and CDR2 is ANQGSEA. The CDR3 contains 13 residues. CDR3 loop: CSVRPPSRENQYF. CDR3 sequence (DNA): TGCAGCGTAAGGCCCCCCTCTAGAGAGAACCAGTACTTC. The full variable domain, in which reference TRBV29-1 and TRBJ2-5 provide the parts outside the CDR3, is SAVISQKPSRDICQRGTSLTIQCQVDSQVTMMFWYRQQPGQSLTLIATANQGSEATYESGFVIDKFPISRPNLTFSTLTVSNMSPEDSSIYLCSVRPPSRENQYFGPGTRLLVL.

This clonotype was counted at least ten times. The rearrangement uses TRBV5-6 and TRBJ2-3; TRBD2 agrees at 12 bases. V gave up 3 bases and J gave up 5 bases; unmatched junction bases: 7. This CDR3 spans 16 amino acids. Germline V gene data show CDR1 as SGHDT and CDR2 as YYEEEE. CDR3 sequence (DNA): TGTGCCAGCAGCTCATCGACTAGCGGGAGTGGAGATACGCAGTATTTT. Encoded protein: CASSSSTSGSGDTQYF.

By sample share, this clonotype is medium-sized. The rearrangement uses TRBV5-1 and TRBJ2-1, with TRBD1 as a possible D gene (5 bases). Germline CDR1 reads SGHRS; CDR2 reads YFSETQ. V was cut by 6 bases and J by 0 bases, with 13 bases left in between. The CDR3 has 15 amino acids. The CDR3 nucleotides are TGCGCCAGCACTTTGGGCCAGGGCTCCTACAATGAGCAGTTCTTC. Its translation is CASTLGQGSYNEQFF.

As to this clonotype: A far larger clone differs by one base, so this is likely a read error. The rearrangement joins TRBV6-2 or TRBV6-3 to TRBJ1-1; no clear D gene. There are 13 residues in the CDR3. Germline V gene sequence: CDR1 MNHEY, CDR2 SVGEGT. Written as DNA, the CDR3 is TGTTCCAGCAGTGAAAGGGAGCACACTGAAGCTTTCTTT. Translated: CSSSEREHTEAFF.

As for this clonotype: A far larger clone is a single base away, which makes a read error likely. The genes are TRBV6-2 or TRBV6-3 and TRBJ1-1; weak D call: TRBD1 (6 bases). Trimming removed 5 bases at V and 6 bases at J, with 22 bases between. Germline V gene lookup returns CDR1 MNHEY and CDR2 SVGEGT. The CDR3 contains 16 residues. CDR3 region: CASSEGGFGVRSEAFF. The CDR3 nucleotides read TGTGCCAGCAGTGAAGGGGGGTTTGGGGTAAGGTCTGAAGCTTTCTTT.

In its sample, this clonotype was seen many times. This chain links TRBV6-1 with TRBJ1-2; 7 nucleotides match TRBD1. V lost 4 bases to trimming and J lost 5 bases; unmatched junction nucleotides: 16. Germline V gene lookup returns CDR1 MNHNS and CDR2 SASEGT. CDR3 length: 17 residues. CDR3 coding DNA: TGTGCCAGCAGTGTCGCCGTGGACAGGACGAAAGCTTATGGCTACACCTTC. Translation gives CASSVAVDRTKAYGYTF.

Notes on this clonotype: Given a far larger clone just one base away, this is likely a sequencing read error. The rearrangement uses TRBV6-4 and TRBJ2-1, with 10 bases aligning to TRBD1. There are 14 residues in the CDR3. Germline V gene lookup returns CDR1 MRHNA and CDR2 SNTAGT. Trimming cost V 5 bases and J 14 bases; bases outside gene matches: 12. DNA for the CDR3: TGTGCCAGCAGTCCCCCTCCGGGACAGGGGCAGGAGTTCTTC. This encodes CASSPPPGQGQEFF.

In its sample, this clonotype was seen a few times. Being one base from a much bigger clone, this may be a read error. The J gene is TRBJ1-4, the V gene TRBV15, with 8 bases aligning to TRBD1. Per germline, CDR1 LNHNV and CDR2 YYDKDF (reference sequence). This CDR3 has 17 amino acids. The V segment lost 1 base and the J segment 7 bases; nucleotides outside the gene matches: 11. The CDR3, as DNA: TGTGCCACCAGCAGAGTAGGGACAGGACTGGCCCGTGAAAAACTGTTTTTT. Protein product: CATSRVGTGLAREKLFF.

This clonotype was counted at least ten times. The V call is TRBV20-1, the J call TRBJ2-1, with TRBD2 identical over 13 bases. The CDR3 consists of 18 residues. Trimming at V came to 6 bases and at J to 2 bases, leaving 13 bases not matched to a gene. Germline V gives CDR1 DFQATT, CDR2 SNEGSKA (reference sequence). CDR3 residues: CSARTPRLAGGPYNEQFF. CDR3 coding DNA: TGCAGTGCCCGAACTCCCAGACTAGCGGGAGGCCCCTACAATGAGCAGTTCTTC.

In regard to this clonotype: Germline and junction disagree at one end, which may indicate a read error. J is TRBJ2-1 and V is TRBV6-2 or TRBV6-3; 10 bases fit TRBD1. The CDR3 has 15 residues. Germline V gives CDR1 MNHEY, CDR2 SVGEGT. The CDR3 DNA sequence: TGTGCCAGTAGCACCGGGACAGGGGCCCACAATGATCAGTTCTTC. Translating gives CASSTGTGAHNDQFF.

This clonotype was counted ten times or more. A junction boundary mismatches the germline segment, possibly from a read error. V and J are TRBV12-5 and TRBJ2-2, with D hard to call. The V gene's germline CDR1 is LGHNT and CDR2 FRNRAP. The CDR3 runs to 13 residues. In nucleotides, the CDR3 is TGTGCTAGTAGTTTATTGGGGACCGGGGAGCTGTTTTTT. The encoded protein is CASSLLGTGELFF.

The chain joins TRBV13 to TRBJ1-2; D is possibly TRBD1 (5 bases). V lost 5 bases and J lost 1, with 20 bases in between. The V gene's germline CDR1 is PRHDT and CDR2 FYEKMQ (reference sequence). This CDR3 comprises 17 residues. CDR3: CASSPAGTSTLNYGYTF. Here the CDR3 DNA reads TGTGCCAGCAGCCCAGCGGGGACCTCAACCCTTAACTATGGCTACACCTTC.

V gene TRBV6-2 or TRBV6-3 combines with J gene TRBJ2-1; TRBD2 matches at 8 bases. Germline loops: CDR1 MNHEY, CDR2 SVGEGT. CDR3 length: 16 residues. V gave up 6 bases and J gave up 5 bases; unmatched junction bases: 12. The chain's CDR3 is CASSNRLARWNNEQFF. CDR3 nucleotides: TGTGCCAGCAGCAACCGACTAGCGCGGTGGAACAATGAGCAGTTCTTC.